Each of the 3 T cell receptor beta chains below was sequenced from the same sample in a study of blood T cell repertoires in COVID-19. Using immunoSEQ multiplex PCR, the repertoire was profiled, and TCRdb retains in-frame clones only, with some absent. The table includes 170,000 or so clones, approximately 90% detected once. Sequences were obtained from peripheral blood. These receptors were collected from a woman younger than 35 who had recovered from COVID-19.

The rearrangement links TRBV6-5 to TRBJ2-7; D gene unclear. V was pared by 6 bases and J by 6 bases, with 12 bases between. The germline V gene encodes CDR1 MNHEY and CDR2 SVGAGI. There are 12 residues in the CDR3. CDR3 DNA sequence: TGTGCCAGCAGCCGTTCTCGTGTCGAGCAGTACTTC. Translation: CASSRSRVEQYF.

This rearrangement joins TRBV6-6 to TRBJ2-3; TRBD2 matches at 10 bases. The CDR3 runs to 18 residues. Losses at the gene ends were 7 bases for V and 2 bases for J; bases not matched to a gene: 15. Germline V gives CDR1 MNHNY, CDR2 SVGAGI (reference sequence). The CDR3 DNA follows: TGTGCCAGCACCCGATCCCCCCTACTAGCGGGGCCCACAGATACGCAGTATTTT. Translated, it gives CASTRSPLLAGPTDTQYF.

This chain uses TRBV7-2 with TRBJ2-5; D possibly corresponds to TRBD2 (5 bases). This CDR3 is built from 12 residues. The V gene's germline CDR1 is SGHTA and CDR2 FQGNSA. V lost 11 bases and J 5 bases, leaving 15 bases between the germline ends. CDR3 sequence (DNA): TGTGCCGCGGGTCAAGGAAGGGAGACCCAGTACTTC. It codes for CAAGQGRETQYF.